This TCR beta chain comes out of a study of T cell changes during pregnancy in multiple sclerosis. The repertoire was sequenced with immunoSEQ multiplex PCR; TCRdb's copy has only in-frame clones and lacks some. Among roughly 72,000 clones listed, approximately 95% were seen once. Deletions cut 3 bases from V and 4 bases from J, with 16 bases between. The CDR3 runs to 15 residues. Looked up from germline, CDR1 is SNHLY and CDR2 is FYNNEI. The sequenced sample was CD4+ T cells from peripheral blood mononuclear cells, obtained after pregnancy. The receptor comes from a female donor with multiple sclerosis, enrolled in a pregnancy study. V gene TRBV2 combines with J gene TRBJ2-7; D possibly corresponds to TRBD1 (6 bases). This chain's CDR3 is CASSEAQGTGYEQYF. CDR3 sequence (DNA): TGTGCCAGCAGTGAGGCACAGGGTACGGGGTACGAGCAGTACTTC.